A single sample gave rise to the 28 T cell receptor beta chains below, sequenced in a study of technical replicates of blood from a handful of donors. The assay was immunoSEQ multiplex PCR, and TCRdb's table has in-frame clones only and misses some. Altogether 85,000 or so clones are present, around 94% being singletons, with the ten largest covering 0.26%. Specimen: T cells isolated from PBMCs. The origin of the receptors is a human donor in good health.

The chain links TRBV19 to TRBJ1-2; TRBD1 agrees at 7 bases. The junction had 8 bases not matched to a gene; V was cut back by 6 bases and J by 4 bases. This CDR3 spans 14 amino acids. CDR1 and CDR2 from the germline V gene are LNHDA and SQIVND (reference sequence). CDR3 sequence (DNA): TGTGCCAGTAGCCGCCAGGGGGGTGGCTATGGCTACACCTTC. Translated: CASSRQGGGYGYTF. The variable domain in full, with the rest retrieved from reference TRBV19 and TRBJ1-2, is DGGITQSPKYLFRKEGQNVTLSCEQNLNHDAMYWYRQDPGQGLRLIYYSQIVNDFQKGDIAEGYSVSREKKESFPLTVTSAQKNPTAFYLCASSRQGGGYGYTFGSGTRLTVV.

CDR3 region: CASSLGWGTGETQYF. CDR3 DNA sequence: TGTGCCAGCAGCTTAGGTTGGGGGACTGGAGAGACCCAGTACTTC. This chain connects TRBV7-8 to TRBJ2-5; a possible D gene is TRBD2 (6 bases). Trimming cost V 1 base and J 4 bases, with 13 bases left between them. Germline V gene data show CDR1 as SGHVS and CDR2 as FQNEAQ. The CDR3 is made up of 15 amino acids. Filled out from reference TRBV7-8 and TRBJ2-5, the complete variable domain reads GAGVSQSPRYKVAKRGQDVALRCDPISGHVSLFWYQQALGQGPEFLTYFQNEAQLDKSGLPSDRFFAERPEGSVSTLKIQRTQQEDSAVYLCASSLGWGTGETQYFGPGTRLLVL.

The rearrangement links TRBV10-3 to TRBJ2-7; no clear D. The CDR3 loop spans 11 amino acids. Deletions cut 4 bases from V and 4 bases from J, with 5 bases between. Germline V lookup: CDR1 ENHRY, CDR2 SYGVKD. The CDR3 DNA follows: TGTGCCATCAGTGGAGGTTACGAGCAGTACTTC. It translates to CAISGGYEQYF.

The gene calls are TRBV19 and TRBJ2-7, with D perhaps matching TRBD1 (6 bases). V was pared by 1 base and J by 4 bases, with 17 bases between. CDR1 and CDR2 (germline): LNHDA, SQIVND (reference sequence). CDR3 length: 16 amino acids. In DNA form, the CDR3 reads TGTGCCAGTAGTATAGGGGACATTAGCCCGGCATACGAGCAGTACTTC. It specifies CASSIGDISPAYEQYF.

This clone has just a few counts. The rearrangement links TRBV6-1 to TRBJ1-5; D gene unclear. CDR1 and CDR2 (germline): MNHNS, SASEGT. V was shortened by 9 bases and J by 9 bases, with 15 bases between the two germline ends. The CDR3 extends over 12 amino acids. CDR3 in DNA: TGTGCCAGTAGACCCGCGAGGCCGCCCCAGCATTTT. This translates into CASRPARPPQHF.

V and J are TRBV5-1 and TRBJ1-3; D gene unclear. V was pared by 0 bases and J by 0 bases, with 16 bases between. This CDR3 spans 18 amino acids. In germline, CDR1 is SGHRS, CDR2 YFSETQ. Here the CDR3 DNA reads TGCGCCAGCAGCTTGGATACATTCCCACGGGTCTCTGGAAACACCATATATTTT. Amino acid sequence: CASSLDTFPRVSGNTIYF.

V is TRBV23-1 and J is TRBJ2-7; TRBD1 aligns across 8 bases. TRBV23-1 is given ORF status, its function remaining uncertain. Trimming removed 2 bases from V and 1 base from J; junction bases left unmatched: 4. CDR3 length: 15 amino acids. CDR3 residues: CASSQRGQESYEQYF. The CDR3 coding sequence is TGCGCCAGCAGTCAAAGGGGACAGGAATCCTACGAGCAGTACTTC.

This chain joins TRBV5-1 and TRBJ2-3; weak D call: TRBD2 (5 bases). CDR1 is SGHRS and CDR2 is YFSETQ in the germline V gene. The CDR3 spans 13 residues. V was clipped by 0 bases and J by 5 bases, with 7 bases between them. The CDR3 nucleotides are TGCGCCAGCAGCTTGGCCGGGGAAGATACGCAGTATTTT. Amino acids: CASSLAGEDTQYF.

The chain is built from TRBV2 and TRBJ1-4; maybe TRBD1 (6 bases). Germline V CDR1 and CDR2: SNHLY, FYNNEI. This CDR3 spans 14 amino acids. V lost 5 bases and J lost 4, with 11 bases in between. In DNA form, the CDR3 reads TGTGCCAGCAGTCGGACAGCAAGTAATGAAAAACTGTTTTTT. It yields the protein CASSRTASNEKLFF.

This clone has only one observation. The chain carries TRBV6-6 and TRBJ2-1, with 8 bases fitting TRBD2. In germline, CDR1 is MNHNY, CDR2 SVGAGI (reference sequence). V lost 10 bases and J lost 7; bases outside the gene matches: 18. There are 16 residues in the CDR3. CDR3 in amino acids: CATRIPGTSVGNEQFF. In DNA, the CDR3 is TGTGCCACCCGAATCCCCGGGACTAGTGTTGGGAATGAGCAGTTCTTC.

In its sample, this clone was seen once. The chain joins TRBV5-8 to TRBJ1-2; perhaps TRBD1 as D (5 bases). V was trimmed by 2 bases and J by 4 bases, leaving 15 bases between them. Germline CDR1 reads SGHTS; CDR2 reads YDEGEE. The length of the CDR3 is 15 residues. CDR3 amino acids: CASSFTESGAYGYTF. The CDR3 DNA follows: TGTGCCAGCAGCTTTACAGAAAGTGGGGCCTATGGCTACACCTTC. The entire variable domain, with the rest obtained from reference TRBV5-8 and TRBJ1-2, is as follows: EAGVTQSPTHLIKTRGQQATLRCSPISGHTSVYWYQQALGLGLQFLLWYDEGEERNRGNFPPRFSGRQFPNYSSELNVNALELEDSALYLCASSFTESGAYGYTFGSGTRLTVV.

The chain uses TRBV5-1 and TRBJ1-2; D is perhaps TRBD1 (5 bases). CDR1 and CDR2 from the germline V gene are SGHRS and YFSETQ. Trimming took off 0 bases at V and 2 bases at J, with 11 bases between the two ends. The CDR3 has 15 amino acids. Here the CDR3 DNA reads TGCGCCAGCAGCTTGGGTTTTGCAGGGAACTATGGCTACACCTTC. Protein: CASSLGFAGNYGYTF. The full variable domain, in which reference TRBV5-1 and TRBJ1-2 provide the parts outside the CDR3, is KAGVTQTPRYLIKTRGQQVTLSCSPISGHRSVSWYQQTPGQGLQFLFEYFSETQRNKGNFPGRFSGRQFSNSRSEMNVSTLELGDSALYLCASSLGFAGNYGYTFGSGTRLTVV.

J is TRBJ2-1 and V is TRBV10-1, with 10 bases fitting TRBD2. Germline trimming cut 8 bases from V and 7 bases from J; bases unmatched to any gene: 8. The CDR3 is 14 amino acids. Germline assignment: CDR1 WNHNN and CDR2 SYGVQD (reference sequence). CDR3 sequence (DNA): TGCGCCAGCCGAGCGGGAGGGCCCACGAATGAGCAGTTCTTC. Encoded protein: CASRAGGPTNEQFF.

This clone was detected only once. V gene TRBV2 combines with J gene TRBJ1-2; TRBD1 agrees at 9 bases. V shed 5 bases and J 6 bases; nucleotides not matched to a gene: 13. This CDR3 contains 16 residues. CDR1 and CDR2 (germline): SNHLY, FYNNEI. The CDR3 here is CASSSLMGQGGDGYTF. The CDR3 DNA follows: TGTGCCAGCAGTTCTCTGATGGGACAGGGAGGGGATGGCTACACCTTC. The full variable domain, with the rest looked up from reference TRBV2 and TRBJ1-2, is EPEVTQTPSHQVTQMGQEVILRCVPISNHLYFYWYRQILGQKVEFLVSFYNNEISEKSEIFDDQFSVERPDGSNFTLKIRSTKLEDSAMYFCASSSLMGQGGDGYTFGSGTRLTVV.

The CDR3, as DNA: TGTGCCAGCAGCCCAAAGCGGGGGAACACCGGGGAGCTGTTTTTT. Translating gives CASSPKRGNTGELFF. The genes are TRBV7-9 and TRBJ2-2; TRBD2 agrees at 7 bases. The CDR3 runs to 15 residues. Germline CDR1 and CDR2: SEHNR and FQNEAQ (reference sequence). V lost 5 bases to trimming and J lost 1 base; unmatched junction nucleotides: 4.

This rearrangement joins TRBV6-1 to TRBJ1-2; 10 bases map to TRBD1. The CDR3 is made up of 14 amino acids. Germline CDR1 MNHNS, CDR2 SASEGT. V gave up 8 bases and J gave up 4 bases; unmatched junction bases: 7. CDR3 amino acids: CASGTGTGAYGYTF. CDR3 coding DNA: TGTGCCAGCGGAACGGGGACAGGGGCCTATGGCTACACCTTC.

This clone was seen a single time. The junction and the germline gene differ at one end; a read error may be behind it. The J gene is TRBJ1-1, the V gene TRBV5-6, with 8 positions matching TRBD1. CDR3 size: 17 residues. Looked up from germline, CDR1 is SGHDT and CDR2 is YYEEEE. The CDR3 loop reads CASSFYLRGQVNTEAFF. DNA of the CDR3: TGTGCCAGCAGCTTCTACCTCAGGGGGCAGGTGAATACTGAAGCTTTCTTT.

The genes are TRBV4-1 and TRBJ1-5; D is ambiguous. The germline V gene encodes CDR1 MGHRA and CDR2 YSYEKL. The CDR3 runs to 17 residues. Trimming removed 0 bases at V and 1 base at J, with 13 bases between. This CDR3 reads CASSQERTETSNQPQHF. The CDR3 nucleotides are TGCGCCAGCAGCCAAGAGCGAACAGAAACCAGCAATCAGCCCCAGCATTTT.

A single count supports this clone. The chain recombines TRBV5-5 with TRBJ1-1; 7 nucleotides agree with TRBD1. V lost 4 bases, J lost 8 bases, and 14 bases stayed unmatched. There are 15 residues in the CDR3. The germline V gene has CDR1 SGHKS and CDR2 YYEKEE (reference sequence). The CDR3 DNA reads TGTGCCAGCAGCCCCCAAACTTGGGACAGCCGAGAAGCTTTCTTT. Translation: CASSPQTWDSREAFF.

To note about this clone: Germline and junction disagree at one end, which may indicate a read error. V gene TRBV6-6 combines with J gene TRBJ2-7; D gene uncertain. This CDR3 is 15 amino acids long. Germline CDR1 MNHNY, CDR2 SVGAGI (reference sequence). CDR3 DNA sequence: TGTGCCAGCAGCTCCACCCCGGGTACCTCCAACGAGCAGTACTTC. Translation gives CASSSTPGTSNEQYF.

A single count supports this clone. This chain connects TRBV7-9 to TRBJ2-1; the match to TRBD2 covers 12 bases. With 4 bases clipped from V and 15 bases from J, the junction kept 10 bases outside the gene matches. CDR3 size: 14 residues. Germline V gives CDR1 SEHNR, CDR2 FQNEAQ (reference sequence). The DNA for the CDR3 is TGTGCCAGCAGCTCTCTAGCGGGGGGGCAAACTTGGTTCTTC. Its translation is CASSSLAGGQTWFF.

The chain recombines TRBV28 with TRBJ1-5; 9 bases fit TRBD1. CDR3 length: 15 amino acids. J lost 4 bases, V lost 4 bases, and 5 bases had no gene match. Germline V gene lookup returns CDR1 MDHEN and CDR2 SYDVKM. CDR3 loop: CASSSSGTGNQPQHF. The DNA for the CDR3 is TGTGCCAGCAGTTCATCCGGGACAGGGAATCAGCCCCAGCATTTT. Complete variable domain (other parts from reference TRBV28 and TRBJ1-5): DVKVTQSSRYLVKRTGEKVFLECVQDMDHENMFWYRQDPGLGLRLIYFSYDVKMKEKGDIPEGYSVSREKKERFSLILESASTNQTSMYLCASSSSGTGNQPQHFGDGTRLSIL.

The chain couples TRBV4-1 to TRBJ2-3; 7 bases map to TRBD2. The J segment lost 5 bases and the V segment lost 0 bases, leaving 8 bases of the junction unmatched. Germline V CDR1 and CDR2: MGHRA, YSYEKL. CDR3 size: 16 residues. DNA for the CDR3: TGCGCCAGCAGCCAAGATGGGAAGCGGGGCGTAGATACGCAGTATTTT. Translated, it gives CASSQDGKRGVDTQYF.

The chain uses TRBV5-1 and TRBJ2-7; 9 bases fit TRBD1. The junction had 7 bases not matched to a gene; V was cut back by 4 bases and J by 5 bases. CDR1 is SGHRS and CDR2 is YFSETQ in the germline V gene. This CDR3 has 14 residues. CDR3 region: CASSPGGTGNEQYF. CDR3 DNA sequence: TGCGCCAGCAGCCCTGGTGGGACAGGGAACGAGCAGTACTTC.

The chain links TRBV19 to TRBJ2-4, with D tentatively TRBD1 (5 bases). Germline values: CDR1 LNHDA, CDR2 SQIVND (reference sequence). The ends were cut back, 3 bases at V and 4 bases at J, with 10 bases in the middle. The CDR3 runs to 14 residues. CDR3 in amino acids: CASSIGAGKNIQYF. CDR3 DNA sequence: TGTGCCAGTAGTATTGGGGCAGGAAAAAACATTCAGTACTTC.

This clone was recorded only once. The V gene is TRBV28, the J gene TRBJ1-1; no reliable D call. CDR3 size: 13 residues. V was trimmed by 3 bases and J by 1 base, leaving 6 bases between them. CDR1 and CDR2 from the germline V gene are MDHEN and SYDVKM. In nucleotides, the CDR3 is TGTGCCAGCAGTTTTGGGAGGAACACTGAAGCTTTCTTT. Amino acids: CASSFGRNTEAFF.

This chain joins TRBV6-4 and TRBJ2-3, with 12 bases lining up with TRBD2. V dropped 0 bases and J dropped 4; count of bases not matched to a gene: 2. Looked up from germline, CDR1 is MRHNA and CDR2 is SNTAGT. The CDR3 runs to 16 residues. The CDR3 is CASSDSASGGADTQYF. The CDR3 coding sequence is TGTGCCAGCAGTGACTCTGCTAGCGGGGGGGCAGATACGCAGTATTTT.

The rearrangement links TRBV2 to TRBJ2-5; no firm D call. CDR1 is SNHLY, CDR2 FYNNEI, per germline. This CDR3 comprises 14 residues. V lost 5 bases and J 0 bases, leaving 10 bases between the germline ends. CDR3 region: CASSLGLNQETQYF. The CDR3 nucleotides read TGTGCCAGCAGTCTGGGCTTAAACCAAGAGACCCAGTACTTC.